Presented here are 14 T cell receptor beta chains from one specimen sequenced in a study of shared clonotypes between healthy human individuals. Naive CD8 cells comprised CD45RO-negative, CCR7-positively selected cells, excluding terminally differentiated effector memory CD45RA+ cells. Generated by immunoSEQ multiplex PCR, the TCRdb table keeps only in-frame clones and is missing some. This table has 630,000 or so clones, roughly 98% appearing once. Sequencing input: naive CD8+ T cells sorted from blood. The source is a man aged 25-45 years in good health.

The V and J genes are TRBV28 and TRBJ1-5, with 7 bases lining up with TRBD1. Trimming removed 3 bases from V and 0 bases from J; junction bases left unmatched: 2. The germline V gene encodes CDR1 MDHEN and CDR2 SYDVKM. The CDR3 covers 15 residues. The CDR3 sequence is CASSLGQNSNQPQHF. CDR3 DNA sequence: TGTGCCAGCAGTTTGGGACAGAATAGCAATCAGCCCCAGCATTTT.

The chain carries TRBV5-6 and TRBJ1-4; a possible D gene is TRBD1 (6 bases). The V gene lost 5 bases and the J gene lost 8 bases, with 22 bases spanning the gap. Germline CDR1 reads SGHDT; CDR2 reads YYEEEE. CDR3 length equals 16 residues. For the CDR3, the DNA is TGTGCCAGCAGTCCTTTCGGACAGCGGCCTTTGGAAAAACTGTTTTTT. Its protein product is CASSPFGQRPLEKLFF.

This rearrangement joins TRBV11-3 to TRBJ2-2, with TRBD1 matching 9 bases. The CDR3 runs 18 residues. Per the germline V gene, CDR1 is SGHNT and CDR2 is YENEEA. Germline trimming cut 2 bases from V and 2 bases from J; bases unmatched to any gene: 9. The CDR3 spells CASSLWAMTGGNTGELFF. The CDR3 nucleotides read TGTGCCAGCAGCTTATGGGCGATGACAGGGGGAAACACCGGGGAGCTGTTTTTT.

The chain couples TRBV29-1 to TRBJ1-2, with no clear D. The germline V gene encodes CDR1 SQVTM and CDR2 ANQGSEA. The V end was cut by 4 bases, the J end by 10 bases, with 16 bases between. The CDR3 extends over 12 amino acids. CDR3 bases: TGCAGCGTTGTAGAGAGTGTTGGTGACTACACCTTC. It codes for CSVVESVGDYTF.

The chain joins TRBV5-1 to TRBJ2-7; TRBD2 aligns across 12 bases. This CDR3 spans 14 amino acids. The V and J ends lost 3 bases and 3 bases, in that order; junction bases with no gene match: 1. Germline values: CDR1 SGHRS, CDR2 YFSETQ. The DNA of the CDR3 is TGCGCCAGCAGCTGGACTAGCGGGGACTACGAGCAGTACTTC. This gives the protein CASSWTSGDYEQYF.

V usage is TRBV19 and J usage is TRBJ2-7; possible D gene TRBD1, 6 bases. Germline CDR1 and CDR2: LNHDA and SQIVND (reference sequence). Trimming took off 6 bases at V and 0 bases at J, with 24 bases between the two ends. The CDR3 length is 18 residues. CDR3 residues: CASSHNPADSAASYEQYF. The CDR3 DNA is TGTGCCAGTAGCCACAACCCCGCGGACAGTGCCGCCTCCTACGAGCAGTACTTC.

The J gene is TRBJ2-7, the V gene TRBV15; 8 nucleotides align to TRBD1. From germline, CDR1 is LNHNV and CDR2 YYDKDF (reference sequence). This CDR3 comprises 16 residues. With 4 bases clipped from V and 0 bases from J, the junction kept 8 bases outside the gene matches. This CDR3 reads CATSTIRDRNSYEQYF. CDR3 sequence (DNA): TGTGCCACCAGCACAATCCGGGACAGGAACTCCTACGAGCAGTACTTC.

The chain links TRBV4-1 to TRBJ1-5; no definite D call. CDR3 size: 15 residues. Per the germline V gene, CDR1 is MGHRA and CDR2 is YSYEKL. V was trimmed by 0 bases and J by 7 bases, leaving 13 bases between them. CDR3 nucleotides: TGCGCCAGCAGCCAAGACTTGGGGTTTTGGCAGCCCCAGCATTTT. This sequence encodes CASSQDLGFWQPQHF.

This chain joins TRBV30 and TRBJ2-1; D unclear. Germline CDR1 is GTSNPN and CDR2 is SVGIG (reference sequence). The CDR3 contains 13 residues. Trimming pared 4 bases from V and 1 base from J, leaving 8 bases between. CDR3 DNA sequence: TGTGCCTGGATTCGTCCGTCCTACAATGAGCAGTTCTTC. It is translated as CAWIRPSYNEQFF.

V gene TRBV5-4 combines with J gene TRBJ1-2; D is perhaps TRBD1 (6 bases). From germline, CDR1 is SGHNT and CDR2 YYREEE (reference sequence). V lost 2 bases, J lost 6 bases, and 14 bases lay in between. The CDR3 length is 14 residues. The CDR3: CASSFMGGNHGYTF. The CDR3 DNA sequence: TGTGCCAGCAGCTTTATGGGGGGCAACCATGGCTACACCTTC.

This chain joins TRBV7-9 and TRBJ1-5; D gene uncertain. V was shortened by 4 bases and J by 1 base, with 8 bases between the two germline ends. CDR1 SEHNR and CDR2 FQNEAQ come from the germline V gene (reference sequence). The CDR3 extends over 14 amino acids. This CDR3 is CASSSPGSNQPQHF. The CDR3 region has the DNA TGTGCCAGCAGCTCTCCGGGGAGCAATCAGCCCCAGCATTTT.

This chain links TRBV10-3 with TRBJ1-2, with 8 bases matching TRBD1. The CDR3 covers 11 residues. Germline V gene data show CDR1 as ENHRY and CDR2 as SYGVKD. J lost 5 bases, V lost 8 bases, and 1 base had no gene match. This CDR3 is CAIDRGYGYTF. The CDR3 DNA sequence: TGTGCCATCGACAGGGGATATGGCTACACCTTC.

The rearrangement joins TRBV9 to TRBJ1-2; D call uncertain. The CDR3 spans 12 residues. Trimming removed 3 bases from V and 6 bases from J, with 9 bases in between. CDR1 is SGDLS, CDR2 YYNGEE, per germline. The CDR3 DNA follows: TGTGCCAGCAGCGCCTCCCCGGATGGCTACACCTTC. Its translation is CASSASPDGYTF.

The rearrangement uses TRBV29-1 and TRBJ2-7; 9 bases fit TRBD1. CDR1 is SQVTM, CDR2 ANQGSEA, per germline. V shed 3 bases and J 4 bases; nucleotides not matched to a gene: 7. The CDR3 runs to 14 residues. In DNA, the CDR3 is TGCAGCGTTGAGGCCGAGACAGGGGGGTACGAGCAGTACTTC. Translation: CSVEAETGGYEQYF.